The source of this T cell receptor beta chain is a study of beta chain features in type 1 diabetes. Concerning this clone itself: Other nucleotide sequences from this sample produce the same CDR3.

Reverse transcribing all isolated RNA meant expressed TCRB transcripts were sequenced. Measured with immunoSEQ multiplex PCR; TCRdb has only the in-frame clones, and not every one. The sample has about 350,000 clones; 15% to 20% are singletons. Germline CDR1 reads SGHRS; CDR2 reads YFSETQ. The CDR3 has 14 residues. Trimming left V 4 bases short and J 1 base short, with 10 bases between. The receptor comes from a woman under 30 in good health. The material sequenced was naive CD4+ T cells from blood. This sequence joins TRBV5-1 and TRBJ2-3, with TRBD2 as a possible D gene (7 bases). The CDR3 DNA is TGCGCCAGCAGCGGGGGGGCCCGCACAGATACGCAGTATTTT. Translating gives CASSGGARTDTQYF. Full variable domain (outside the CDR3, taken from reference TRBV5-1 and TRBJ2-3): KAGVTQTPRYLIKTRGQQVTLSCSPISGHRSVSWYQQTPGQGLQFLFEYFSETQRNKGNFPGRFSGRQFSNSRSEMNVSTLELGDSALYLCASSGGARTDTQYFGPGTRLTVL.